Listed below are T cell receptor beta chains from one sample, sequenced in a study of shared clonotypes between healthy human individuals. Sequencing used immunoSEQ multiplex PCR; TCRdb keeps in-frame clones, though not all of them. The sample lists about 520,000 clones, about 96% occurring once. The sample comprised naive CD4+ T cells sorted from blood. The receptors were gathered from a young woman in good health. Both conserved end residues are part of each CDR3. D genes are given only for firm matches. Where a row states a size, it is once, few, many or the class of an expanded clone; other rows omit it.

TRBJ1-5 TRBV28 . . CASYTPSGGKPQHF TGTGCCAGCTACACACCCTCGGGGGGGAAGCCCCAGCATTTT
TRBJ1-5 TRBV28 . . CASSFKGLWGNQPQHF TGTGCCAGCAGTTTTAAGGGGCTTTGGGGCAATCAGCCCCAGCATTTT
TRBJ1-2 TRBV18 TRBD1 . CASSPETGGMDYGYTF TGTGCCAGCTCACCAGAGACAGGGGGCATGGACTATGGCTACACCTTC
TRBJ2-7 TRBV28 . . CASMMGGGEQYF TGTGCCAGCATGATGGGTGGGGGCGAGCAGTACTTC
TRBJ2-6 TRBV11-2 . . CASSLVGSGANVLTF TGTGCCAGCAGCTTAGTCGGGTCCGGGGCCAACGTCCTGACTTTC
TRBJ2-2 TRBV2 . . CASSELGGATGELFF TGTGCCAGCAGTGAACTGGGGGGCGCCACCGGGGAGCTGTTTTTT
TRBJ2-1 TRBV4-1 TRBD2 . CASSHLGLAENNEQFF TGCGCCAGCAGCCATCTTGGACTAGCGGAAAACAATGAGCAGTTCTTC
TRBJ1-4 TRBV28 . . CASSGGGGGNEKLFF TGTGCCAGCAGTGGAGGGGGAGGGGGGAATGAAAAACTGTTTTTT
TRBJ1-1 TRBV18 TRBD1 . CASSPLHFRDRVGQDEAFF TGTGCCAGCTCACCTTTACACTTCCGGGACAGGGTGGGGCAGGATGAAGCTTTCTTT
TRBJ1-5 TRBV7-2 . . CASSLNDRSSNQPQHF TGTGCCAGCAGCTTAAACGACAGAAGCAGCAATCAGCCCCAGCATTTT
TRBJ1-3 TRBV7-3 . . CASNPDSTLDSGNTIYF TGTGCCAGCAACCCCGACAGTACACTAGACTCTGGAAACACCATATATTTT
TRBJ1-5 TRBV19 TRBD1 . CASSIGTGEQPQHF TGTGCCAGTAGTATCGGGACAGGAGAACAGCCCCAGCATTTT
TRBJ1-4 TRBV7-9 . . CASSFTATNEKLFF TGTGCCAGCAGCTTTACTGCAACTAATGAAAAACTGTTTTTT
TRBJ1-1 TRBV6-5 TRBD1 . CASTPRDRVGTEAFF TGTGCCAGCACCCCCCGGGACAGGGTCGGCACTGAAGCTTTCTTT
TRBJ2-3 TRBV7-2 . . CASSSRADTDTQYF TGTGCCAGCAGCTCAAGGGCAGACACAGATACGCAGTATTTT
TRBJ2-6 TRBV19 . . CASSREGISGANVLTF TGTGCCAGTAGCCGCGAGGGTATCTCTGGGGCCAACGTCCTGACTTTC
TRBJ2-3 TRBV5-1 . . CASRGAGGDTQYF TGCGCCAGCAGGGGAGCGGGTGGAGATACGCAGTATTTT
TRBJ2-2 TRBV19 . . CASISGGELFF TGTGCCAGTATTTCCGGGGGGGAGCTGTTTTTT
TRBJ1-4 TRBV28 . few CASSSGATNEKLFF TGTGCCAGCAGTTCTGGGGCAACTAATGAAAAACTGTTTTTT
TRBJ2-2 TRBV15 . . CATRGGPGELFF TGTGCCACCAGGGGGGGGCCCGGGGAGCTGTTTTTT
TRBJ2-5 TRBV7-6 TRBD2 . CASSRTSGGGWETQYF TGTGCCAGCAGCCGGACTAGCGGGGGTGGTTGGGAGACCCAGTACTTC
TRBJ2-1 TRBV28 . . CASSLVNGEVSYNEQFF TGTGCCAGCAGTTTAGTTAACGGGGAGGTTTCCTACAATGAGCAGTTCTTC
TRBJ2-7 TRBV19 . . CASSTTFTYEQYF TGTGCCAGTAGTACAACTTTTACCTACGAGCAGTACTTC
TRBJ2-2 TRBV29-1 . . CSVEDVQSNTGELFF TGCAGCGTTGAAGATGTACAATCGAACACCGGGGAGCTGTTTTTT
TRBJ1-3 TRBV7-6 TRBD1 . CASSLATQGGNTIYF TGTGCCAGCAGCTTAGCGACACAGGGGGGCAACACCATATATTTT
TRBJ2-1 TRBV7-9 . . CASSTDRSSYNEQFF TGTGCCAGCAGCACCGACAGGAGCTCCTACAATGAGCAGTTCTTC
TRBJ1-2 TRBV19 . . CASTRSRSFGYTF TGTGCCAGTACCCGTAGCCGTAGTTTTGGCTACACCTTC
TRBJ1-5 TRBV15 . . CATSRDLAGPPQPQHF TGTGCCACCAGCAGAGATCTGGCAGGGCCCCCTCAGCCCCAGCATTTT
TRBJ1-1 TRBV18 . . CASSTVSGDTEAFF TGTGCCAGCTCAACGGTATCAGGGGACACTGAAGCTTTCTTT
TRBJ2-7 TRBV2 . . CASSGSSYEQYF TGTGCCAGCAGTGGTAGCTCCTACGAGCAGTACTTC
TRBJ2-1 TRBV5-1 TRBD2 . CASSSGSNVNRANEQFF TGCGCCAGCTCTAGCGGGAGTAATGTAAATAGGGCCAATGAGCAGTTCTTC
TRBJ2-7 TRBV4-1 TRBD1 . CASSRGQGMPYEQYF TGCGCCAGCAGCCGTGGACAGGGGATGCCCTACGAGCAGTACTTC
TRBJ2-5 TRBV5-4 . . CASSSTRAAKETQYF TGTGCCAGCAGCTCAACTCGGGCAGCGAAAGAGACCCAGTACTTC
TRBJ2-7 TRBV10-3 TRBD2 . CASLRTSPYEQYF TGTGCCTCCCTCAGGACTAGTCCCTACGAGCAGTACTTC
TRBJ2-7 TRBV19 . . CASSIAGQSYEQYF TGTGCCAGTAGTATAGCAGGGCAGTCCTACGAGCAGTACTTC
TRBJ2-1 TRBV5-1 . . CASRREPSYNEQFF TGCGCCAGCAGACGGGAGCCCTCCTACAATGAGCAGTTCTTC
TRBJ2-3 TRBV5-6 TRBD2 once CASRLGLAGASDTQYF TGTGCCAGCAGATTGGGACTAGCGGGAGCGTCGGATACGCAGTATTTT
TRBJ1-1 TRBV9 . . CASSVGLGTGSWAFF TGTGCCAGCAGCGTAGGGTTGGGGACGGGGAGTTGGGCTTTCTTT
TRBJ2-5 TRBV4-1 TRBD1 . CASSLDRGSPYQETQYF TGCGCCAGCAGCCTCGACAGGGGGTCGCCGTACCAAGAGACCCAGTACTTC
TRBJ1-5 TRBV19 . . CASSIQGGRDQPQHF TGTGCCAGTAGTATCCAAGGGGGTCGAGATCAGCCCCAGCATTTT
TRBJ2-7 TRBV6-1 . . CASSVFSGPYEQYF TGTGCCAGCAGTGTTTTTAGCGGCCCATACGAGCAGTACTTC
TRBJ2-2 TRBV19 . . CASSIELVTDGTGELFF TGTGCCAGTAGTATAGAGCTGGTCACGGACGGAACCGGGGAGCTGTTTTTT
TRBJ2-7 TRBV5-5 TRBD1 . CASSLVGQVHYEQYF TGTGCCAGCAGCTTGGTTGGACAGGTTCACTACGAGCAGTACTTC
TRBJ1-6 TRBV19 . . CASSRVEQGPTLHF TGTGCCAGTAGTAGGGTGGAGCAGGGACCCACCCTCCACTTT